The TCR beta chain under discussion was sequenced for a study of T cell repertoires in cytomegalovirus infection. At the level of the study: As its CMV epitopes, the study selected recently identified HLA-C-restricted and well-studied HLA-B-restricted targets. An indication of both CMV infection and matching HLA type came from public TCR beta signatures. Broader study findings: The study found HLA-C-restricted CMV-specific TCR beta clonotypes dominating the ex vivo response.

About this clonotype: Antigen: not known.

TCRdb called the reads again in MiXCR, with one record for every CDR3 protein. The sample lists approximately 990,000 distinct CDR3 sequences, around 29% occurring once. This TCR derives from a human donor in good health (CMV status not recorded). Some clones in this sample may be carry-over from other donors' samples. Sequenced material: cultured CD8+ T cells from PBMCs, taken from culture after CMV antigen stimulation.

The CDR3 region has the DNA TGTGCCAGCACTCCCCGGATCCAAAAAGAGACCCAGTACTTC. It is translated as CASTPRIQKETQYF. The J gene is TRBJ2-5, the V gene TRBV2; D remains unclear. The CDR3 is 14 residues long. From germline, CDR1 is SNHLY and CDR2 FYNNEI. With 7 bases removed from V and 3 bases from J, the gap between germline ends came to 15 bases.